A selection of T cell receptor beta chains follows, all from one sample in a study of blood T cell repertoires in COVID-19. The protocol was immunoSEQ multiplex PCR, while the TCRdb copy is restricted to in-frame clones and leaves out a portion. The data hold 84,000 or so clones, with 80% observed a single time. Sequenced: peripheral blood. The receptors shown here come from a woman aged 40 to 49 with active or convalescent COVID-19. CDR3s include the opening cysteine and the closing phenylalanine or tryptophan. D genes are given only for firm matches. Clone size appears in some rows only: once, few, many, or a class for an expanded clone.

cdr3_nt cdr3_aa j_call d_call clone_size v_call
TGTGCCAGCAGCTATCAGGGGGAAAAACTGTTTTTT CASSYQGEKLFF TRBJ1-4 - once TRBV7-8
TGTGCCACCAGTGACCTTGACAGGGAGCCAGATACGCAGTATTTT CATSDLDREPDTQYF TRBJ2-3 TRBD1 - TRBV24-1
TGTGCCAGAAGCTCCCACGACAGGGGAAGCAATCAGCCCCAGCATTTT CARSSHDRGSNQPQHF TRBJ1-5 - - TRBV7-5
TGCGCCAGCAGCGCGGACAACTCTAAGTACTTC CASSADNSKYF TRBJ2-7 - few TRBV5-1
TGTGCCAGCAGCGGGGGTGTCGGGGAGCTGTTTTTT CASSGGVGELFF TRBJ2-2 - - TRBV12-3/TRBV12-4
TGCGCCAGCAGCCAGGCCCGGGGGGCTTATTATGGCTACACCTTC CASSQARGAYYGYTF TRBJ1-2 - - TRBV4-1
TGTGCCAGCTCACCACCTGACAGGGGCCCATCTCGGGGCGATACGCAGTATTTT CASSPPDRGPSRGDTQYF TRBJ2-3 TRBD1 - TRBV18
TGTGCCAGCAGTTCGGGACAGGCATTTGGGGATACGCAGTATTTT CASSSGQAFGDTQYF TRBJ2-3 TRBD1 - TRBV6-5
TGTGCCACCAGTGACCCCGGGACTAGCGGGAGCTATGAGCAGTTCTTC CATSDPGTSGSYEQFF TRBJ2-1 TRBD2 - TRBV24-1
TGTGCCAGCAGTTACTCTCCTCGGGGCACTGAAGCTTTCTTT CASSYSPRGTEAFF TRBJ1-1 - - TRBV6-2/TRBV6-3
TGTGCCAGCAGCCCGGGGGGGCGTGAGCAGTACTTC CASSPGGREQYF TRBJ2-7 TRBD2 - TRBV3-1/TRBV3-2
TGTGCCAGCTCCCAAAACAGGGGCCAACCCCCTGAGACCCAGTACTTC CASSQNRGQPPETQYF TRBJ2-5 TRBD1 once TRBV18
TGTGCCAGCAGCTTAGGGACTAGCGGAAATACGCAGTATTTT CASSLGTSGNTQYF TRBJ2-3 TRBD2 - TRBV11-2
TGTGCCAGTAGTATTCCCTGGGCAGCCGGTGAGCAGTTCTTC CASSIPWAAGEQFF TRBJ2-1 - few TRBV19
TGTGCCAGCAGCCTCCAGGATTCACCCCTCCACTTT CASSLQDSPLHF TRBJ1-6 - - TRBV7-8
TGTGCCAGCAGCTTGCGGTCCGGGGTAATTGAAAAACTGTTTTTT CASSLRSGVIEKLFF TRBJ1-4 - - TRBV5-6
TGTGCCAGCAGCTCGGGACAGCTCCCCTACGAGCAGTACTTC CASSSGQLPYEQYF TRBJ2-7 TRBD1 - TRBV7-9
TGTGCCAGCAGCCCAAGCGGGGGAAACACCGGGGAGCTGTTTTTT CASSPSGGNTGELFF TRBJ2-2 TRBD2 few TRBV9
TGTGCCAGCAGCTTGAAGAGGACTTTACTCAACACTGAAGCTTTCTTT CASSLKRTLLNTEAFF TRBJ1-1 - - TRBV5-4
TGTGCCACCAGTGATCCCGTAACAGGGTCGGAGACCCAGTACTTC CATSDPVTGSETQYF TRBJ2-5 - once TRBV24-1
TGTGCCAGTAGTTCGGGGACAGTGGGGACTGAAGCTTTCTTT CASSSGTVGTEAFF TRBJ1-1 TRBD1 - TRBV19
TGTGCCAGCAGCCCGGGGGGCTACTATGGCTACACCTTC CASSPGGYYGYTF TRBJ1-2 - once TRBV2
TGTGCCAGCAGCTTAACGGGACAGGGGGGCAATCAGCCCCAGCATTTT CASSLTGQGGNQPQHF TRBJ1-5 TRBD1 - TRBV7-2
TGTGCCAGCAGTTGGGGGGGGTTTGGCAACGAGCAGTACTTC CASSWGGFGNEQYF TRBJ2-7 TRBD2 - TRBV6-2/TRBV6-3
TGCGCCAGCAGCCAAGGGGGAGTCCTATACAATGAGCAGTTCTTC CASSQGGVLYNEQFF TRBJ2-1 - - TRBV4-1
TGTGCCAGCTGGGGGGGGATAGGCAATGAGCAGTTCTTC CASWGGIGNEQFF TRBJ2-1 TRBD2 - TRBV27